The T cell receptor beta chain described here comes from a study of T cells in Graves' hyperthyroidism and ophthalmopathy. At the level of the study: Sampling of peripheral blood happened at initial diagnosis, prior to any treatment.

RNA transcripts yielded amplified TCR beta CDR3 regions. First-round RT-PCR of the TCR CDR3 relied on the HTBI primer set. MiXCR was run by TCRdb on the multiplex PCR reads, yielding one entry per CDR3 protein. The profile covers some 250,000 distinct CDR3 sequences, with about 14% appearing a single time and about an eighth taken by the ten largest. Patients were aged 18 to 65, had disease duration under 2 months, and had newly diagnosed hyperthyroidism. Predating any ophthalmopathy symptoms, the blood sample was taken at first hyperthyroidism diagnosis. V was pared by 8 bases and J by 7 bases, with 3 bases between. Per the germline V gene, CDR1 is ENHRY and CDR2 is SYGVKD. The CDR3 totals 9 residues.

The chain is built from TRBV10-3 and TRBJ1-5; D is ambiguous. The sample comprised blood. This TCR was sampled from a woman between 40 and 55 years old with Graves' hyperthyroidism that later progressed to Graves' ophthalmopathy. In nucleotides, the CDR3 is TGTGCCATCGGCCAGCCCCAGCATTTT. This sequence encodes CAIGQPQHF.